Sequencing of this T cell receptor beta chain was carried out in a study of blood T cells in healthy people across ages. For the study at large: About one barcoded beta molecule per two T cells came from capture by template switching.

Study-wide points: PBMCs left unsorted prevented a conclusive naive versus antigen-experienced comparison.

After removal of 8 bases from V and 4 bases from J, the junction contained 6 bases not matched to a gene. Germline values: CDR1 MNHEY, CDR2 SVGAGI. CDR3 length equals 14 residues. The sample holds a few counts of this clonotype. Its antigen is as yet unknown. Then a second PCR, running roughly 6 to 12 cycles, was carried out with a sample-barcoded 5' primer and a J-beta primer mix. TCRdb ran MiXCR on the 5' RACE reads and lists one entry per CDR3 protein. Of about 1.5 million distinct CDR3 sequences in the sample, under 55% are singletons; the top ten hold under 5%. Sequencing used blood. V usage is TRBV6-5 and J usage is TRBJ2-3; the match to TRBD1 covers 10 bases. The clonotype was recovered from a young woman in good health. The CDR3 here is CASSGTGVSDTQYF. The DNA for the CDR3 is TGTGCCAGCTCCGGGACAGGGGTGTCAGATACGCAGTATTTT.